This T cell receptor (beta chain) was captured by sequencing in a study of regulatory T cells in long-lasting Graves disease. About this clonotype itself: The antigen is not known.

The CDR3 spans 15 residues. Trimming left V 6 bases short and J 0 bases short, with 14 bases between. In germline, CDR1 is LNHDA, CDR2 SQIVND (reference sequence). Study outcomes and limitations: Persistent Graves' disease cases displayed lower TCR diversity than newly diagnosed ones. Favored usage of TRBV28, TRBJ1-2 and TRBJ2-5 was recorded in persistent disease.

The time point here: persistent/refractory GD, antithyroid drugs over 5 years with positive TRAb. Extracted RNA from PBMCs served as the source of the TCR library. American Thyroid Association guidelines served as the basis for diagnosing Graves' disease. Construction of TCR beta libraries relied on iRepertoire HTBI primers and on Arm-PCR targeting CDR3 regions. TCRdb passed the multiplex PCR reads through MiXCR, listing each CDR3 protein once. The sample has nearly 350,000 distinct CDR3 sequences, around 20% seen once; the top ten hold 25% to 30%. Sample: peripheral blood mononuclear cells (PBMCs), taken when the disease was refractory, from a patient treated with antithyroid drugs. This sequence joins TRBV19 and TRBJ1-1; a weak D match, TRBD1 (5 bases). The receptor was derived from a female donor with Graves disease. The CDR3 spells CASSLGVNMNTEAFF. DNA of the CDR3: TGTGCCAGTAGCTTAGGGGTAAACATGAACACTGAAGCTTTCTTT.